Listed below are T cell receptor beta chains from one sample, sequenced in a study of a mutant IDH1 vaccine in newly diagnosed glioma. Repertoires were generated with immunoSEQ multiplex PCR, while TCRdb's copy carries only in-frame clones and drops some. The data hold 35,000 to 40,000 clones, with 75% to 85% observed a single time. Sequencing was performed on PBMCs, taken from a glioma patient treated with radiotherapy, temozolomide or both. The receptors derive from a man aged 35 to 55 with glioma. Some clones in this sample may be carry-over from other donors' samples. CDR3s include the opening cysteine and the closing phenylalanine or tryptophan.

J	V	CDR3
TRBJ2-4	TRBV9	CASSGQGAKNIQYF
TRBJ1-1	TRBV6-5	CASSYQGLGKNTEAFF
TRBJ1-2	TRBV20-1	CSVGAYYGYTF
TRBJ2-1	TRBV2	CAGRGRTAESRIGFF
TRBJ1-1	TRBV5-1	CASSPNRGNTEAFF
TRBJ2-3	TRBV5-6	CASSSLRGPDTQYF
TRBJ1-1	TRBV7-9	CASSLSQNTEAFF
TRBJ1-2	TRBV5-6	CASSLGPGGSYGYTF
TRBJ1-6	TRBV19	CASSTSGPQTNSPLHF
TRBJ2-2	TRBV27	CASSFGLAGGPNTGELFF
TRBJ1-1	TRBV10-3	CAISGVTSTEAFF
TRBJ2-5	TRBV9	CASSVNPGGETQYF
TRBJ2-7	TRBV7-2	CASSTWGGDYEQYF
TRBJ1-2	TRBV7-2	CASSLVTDNYGYTF
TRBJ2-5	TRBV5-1	CASRPSGGQTQYF
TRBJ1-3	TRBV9	CASSVDGRPGNTIYF
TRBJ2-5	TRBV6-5	CASSNSGVGKTQYF
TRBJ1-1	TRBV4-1	CASSQPGQLNTEAFF
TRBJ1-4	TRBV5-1	CASSLGPAVGAEKLFF
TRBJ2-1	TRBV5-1	CASSLATSGGDYEQFF
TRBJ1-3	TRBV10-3	CAAGEWSGNTIYF
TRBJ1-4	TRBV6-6	CATGQGAEKLFF
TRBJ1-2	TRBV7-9	CASSFSPGNANYGYTF
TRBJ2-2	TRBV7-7	CASRPGTANTGELFF
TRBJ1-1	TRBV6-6	CASSYGQGGSEAFF
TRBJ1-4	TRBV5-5	CASSLDLGDEKLFF
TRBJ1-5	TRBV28	CASIPNPANNQPQHF
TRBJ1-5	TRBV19	CASSPTGGFGYSNQPQHF
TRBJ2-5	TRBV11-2	CASSRRGQETQYF
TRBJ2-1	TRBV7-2	CASTAGGGPYNEQFF
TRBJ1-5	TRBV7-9	CASSLYGQGQPQHF